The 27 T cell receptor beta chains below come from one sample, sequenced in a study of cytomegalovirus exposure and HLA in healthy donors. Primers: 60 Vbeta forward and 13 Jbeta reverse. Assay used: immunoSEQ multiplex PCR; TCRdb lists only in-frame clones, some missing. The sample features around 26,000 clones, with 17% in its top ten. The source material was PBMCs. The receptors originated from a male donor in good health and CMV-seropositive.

CDR3 sequence reads: CASSLASGQPNNSPLHF. The CDR3, as DNA: TGCGCCAGCAGCTTGGCAAGCGGACAGCCAAATAATTCACCCCTCCACTTT. The V gene is TRBV5-1, the J gene TRBJ1-6; tentative D call: TRBD1 (6 bases). Germline CDR1 and CDR2: SGHRS and YFSETQ. CDR3 length: 17 amino acids. V shed 0 bases and J shed 5 bases, with 15 bases lying between them. Based on the CDR3 plus reference TRBV5-1 and TRBJ1-6, the full variable domain is KAGVTQTPRYLIKTRGQQVTLSCSPISGHRSVSWYQQTPGQGLQFLFEYFSETQRNKGNFPGRFSGRQFSNSRSEMNVSTLELGDSALYLCASSLASGQPNNSPLHFGNGTRLTVT.

CDR3 coding DNA: TGTGCCAGCAGTTACTCGGGGGGAGGGGATAATTCACCCCTCCACTTT. Residues: CASSYSGGGDNSPLHF. V gene TRBV6-5 combines with J gene TRBJ1-6; possibly TRBD1 for D (5 bases). V was shortened by 0 bases and J by 5 bases, with 11 bases between the two germline ends. CDR3 length equals 16 residues. Per germline, CDR1 MNHEY and CDR2 SVGAGI.

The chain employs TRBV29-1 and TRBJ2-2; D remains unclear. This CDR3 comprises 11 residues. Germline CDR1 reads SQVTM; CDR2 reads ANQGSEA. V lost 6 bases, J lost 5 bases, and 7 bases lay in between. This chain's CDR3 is CSVTDTGELFF. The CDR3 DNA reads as TGCAGCGTAACAGATACCGGGGAGCTGTTTTTT.

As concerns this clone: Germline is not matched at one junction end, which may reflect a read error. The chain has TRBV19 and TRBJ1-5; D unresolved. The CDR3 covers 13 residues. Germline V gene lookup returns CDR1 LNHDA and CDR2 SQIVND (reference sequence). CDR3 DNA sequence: TGTGCCAGTAGAATAGTAGGCAATCAGCCCCAGCATTTT. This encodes CASRIVGNQPQHF.

Written as DNA, the CDR3 is TGTGCCAGCAGCCAAGATGGCACGGGAGGGGGGAATGAGCAGTTCTTC. It translates to CASSQDGTGGGNEQFF. The chain recombines TRBV4-2 with TRBJ2-1, with TRBD2 matching over 8 bases. Germline V gene lookup returns CDR1 LGHNA and CDR2 YNFKEQ. The CDR3 loop spans 16 amino acids. The trim removed 0 bases at V and 7 bases at J, leaving 8 bases unmatched.

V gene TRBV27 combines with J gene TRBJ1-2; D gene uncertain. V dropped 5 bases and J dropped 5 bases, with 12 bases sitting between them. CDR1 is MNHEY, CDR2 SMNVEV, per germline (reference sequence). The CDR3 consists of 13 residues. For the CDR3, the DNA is TGTGCCAGCAGTCCCCCAGGAGGGTATGGCTACACCTTC. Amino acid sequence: CASSPPGGYGYTF.

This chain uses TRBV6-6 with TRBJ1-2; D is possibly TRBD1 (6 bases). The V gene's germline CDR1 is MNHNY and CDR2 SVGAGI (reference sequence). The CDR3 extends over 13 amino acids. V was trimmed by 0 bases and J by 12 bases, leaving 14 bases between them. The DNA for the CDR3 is TGTGCCAGCAGTTACTCGCAGGGGATGGGAGACACCTTC. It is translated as CASSYSQGMGDTF.

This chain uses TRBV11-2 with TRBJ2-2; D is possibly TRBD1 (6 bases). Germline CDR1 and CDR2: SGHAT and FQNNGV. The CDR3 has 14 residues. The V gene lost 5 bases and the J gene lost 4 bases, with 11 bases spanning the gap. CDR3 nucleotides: TGTGCCAGCAGCCCACAGGGTATCACCGGGGAGCTGTTTTTT. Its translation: CASSPQGITGELFF.

The CDR3 loop is CAWSVGLLALKETQYF. DNA of the CDR3: TGTGCCTGGAGTGTAGGTTTACTAGCTCTAAAAGAGACCCAGTACTTC. The rearrangement joins TRBV30 to TRBJ2-5; D is possibly TRBD2 (6 bases). The CDR3 spans 16 residues. With 0 bases removed from V and 3 bases from J, the gap between germline ends came to 17 bases. Germline V gene sequence: CDR1 GTSNPN, CDR2 SVGIG (reference sequence).

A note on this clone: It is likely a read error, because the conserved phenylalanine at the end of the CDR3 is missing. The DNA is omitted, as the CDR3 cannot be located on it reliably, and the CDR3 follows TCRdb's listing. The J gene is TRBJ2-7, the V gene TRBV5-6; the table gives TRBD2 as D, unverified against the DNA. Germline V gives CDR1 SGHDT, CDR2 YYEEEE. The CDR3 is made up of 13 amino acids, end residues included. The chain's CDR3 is CASSLLAGGVISI.

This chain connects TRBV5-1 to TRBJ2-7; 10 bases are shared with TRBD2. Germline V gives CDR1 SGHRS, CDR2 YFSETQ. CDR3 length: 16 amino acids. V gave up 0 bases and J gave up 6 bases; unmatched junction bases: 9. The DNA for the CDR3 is TGCGCCAGCAGCTTGGTTCCCGGGACTAGCGCGGCCGAGCAGTACTTC. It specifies CASSLVPGTSAAEQYF.

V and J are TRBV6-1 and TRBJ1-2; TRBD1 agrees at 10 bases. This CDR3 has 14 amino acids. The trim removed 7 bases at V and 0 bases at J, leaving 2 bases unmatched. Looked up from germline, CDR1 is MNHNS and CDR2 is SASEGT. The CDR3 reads CASKTGGANYGYTF. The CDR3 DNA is TGTGCCAGCAAGACAGGGGGCGCTAACTATGGCTACACCTTC.

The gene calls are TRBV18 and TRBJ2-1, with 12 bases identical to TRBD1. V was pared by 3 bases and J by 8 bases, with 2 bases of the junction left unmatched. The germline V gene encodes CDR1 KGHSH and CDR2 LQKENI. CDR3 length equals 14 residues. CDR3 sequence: CASSPGTGGDEQFF. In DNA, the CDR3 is TGTGCCAGCTCACCCGGGACAGGGGGCGATGAGCAGTTCTTC.

The CDR3 DNA reads as TGTGCCAGCACGACAGCTACCTTTAATGAAAAACTGTTTTTT. As protein: CASTTATFNEKLFF. V gene TRBV2 combines with J gene TRBJ1-4, with TRBD1 as a possible D gene (5 bases). The CDR3 is 14 residues long. The V end was cut by 7 bases, the J end by 4 bases, with 13 bases between. Germline CDR1 reads SNHLY; CDR2 reads FYNNEI. Full variable domain (rest looked up from reference TRBV2 and TRBJ1-4): EPEVTQTPSHQVTQMGQEVILRCVPISNHLYFYWYRQILGQKVEFLVSFYNNEISEKSEIFDDQFSVERPDGSNFTLKIRSTKLEDSAMYFCASTTATFNEKLFFGSGTQLSVL.

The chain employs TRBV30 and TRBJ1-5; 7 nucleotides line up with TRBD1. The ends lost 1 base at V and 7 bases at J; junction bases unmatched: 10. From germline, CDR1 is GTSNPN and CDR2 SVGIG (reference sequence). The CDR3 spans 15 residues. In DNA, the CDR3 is TGTGCCTGGAGTGGATTAGGGGGCGCAGGACAGCCCCAGCATTTT. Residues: CAWSGLGGAGQPQHF.

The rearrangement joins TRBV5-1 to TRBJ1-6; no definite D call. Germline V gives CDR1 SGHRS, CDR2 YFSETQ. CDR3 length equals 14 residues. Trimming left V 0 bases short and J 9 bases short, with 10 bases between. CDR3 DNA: TGCGCCAGCAGCTTGGCTAGGCTCGGTTCACCCCTCCACTTT. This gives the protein CASSLARLGSPLHF.

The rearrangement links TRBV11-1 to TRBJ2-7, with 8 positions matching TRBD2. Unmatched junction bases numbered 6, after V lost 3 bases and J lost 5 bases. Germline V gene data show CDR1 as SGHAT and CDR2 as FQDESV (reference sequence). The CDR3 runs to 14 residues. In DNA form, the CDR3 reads TGTGCCAGCAGCTTTATAGCGGGATCTAACGAGCAGTACTTC. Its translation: CASSFIAGSNEQYF.

This chain's CDR3 is CASTLGTPDTGELFF. The CDR3 nucleotides are TGTGCCAGCACCCTCGGGACACCCGACACCGGGGAGCTGTTTTTT. V usage is TRBV27 and J usage is TRBJ2-2; maybe TRBD1 (6 bases). Between the trimmed V and J ends, which lost 7 bases and 3 bases, there was a span of 15 bases. The CDR3 runs to 15 residues. CDR1 and CDR2 (germline): MNHEY, SMNVEV (reference sequence).

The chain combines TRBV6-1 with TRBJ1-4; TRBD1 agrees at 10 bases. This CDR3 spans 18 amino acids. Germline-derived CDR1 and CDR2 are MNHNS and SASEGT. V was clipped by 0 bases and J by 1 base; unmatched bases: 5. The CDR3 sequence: CASSEAVGQGGTNEKLFF. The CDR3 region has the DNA TGTGCCAGCAGTGAAGCGGTCGGACAGGGGGGAACTAATGAAAAACTGTTTTTT.

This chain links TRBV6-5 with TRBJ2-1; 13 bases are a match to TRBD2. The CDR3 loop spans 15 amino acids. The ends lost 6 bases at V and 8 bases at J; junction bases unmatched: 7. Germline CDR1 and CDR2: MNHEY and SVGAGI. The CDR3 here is CASSKGLAGVDEQFF. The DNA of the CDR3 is TGTGCCAGCAGCAAAGGACTAGCGGGAGTTGATGAGCAGTTCTTC.

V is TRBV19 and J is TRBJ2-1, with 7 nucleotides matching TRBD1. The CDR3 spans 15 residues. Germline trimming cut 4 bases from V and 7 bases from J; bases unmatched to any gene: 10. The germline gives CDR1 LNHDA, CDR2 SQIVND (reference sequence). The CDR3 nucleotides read TGTGCCAGTAGTAATCCCGGGACAGAAAGGAATGAGCAGTTCTTC. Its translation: CASSNPGTERNEQFF.

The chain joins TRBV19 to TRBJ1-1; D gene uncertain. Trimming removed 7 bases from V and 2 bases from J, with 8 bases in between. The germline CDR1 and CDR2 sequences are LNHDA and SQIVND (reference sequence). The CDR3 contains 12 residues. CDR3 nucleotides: TGTGCCAGTAAGTGGCAAAACACTGAAGCTTTCTTT. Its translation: CASKWQNTEAFF.

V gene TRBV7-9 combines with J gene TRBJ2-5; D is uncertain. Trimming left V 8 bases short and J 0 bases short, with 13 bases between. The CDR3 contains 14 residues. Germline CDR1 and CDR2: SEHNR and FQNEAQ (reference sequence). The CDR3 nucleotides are TGTGCCAGCGAAGCCCCCACAGACCAAGAGACCCAGTACTTC. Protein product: CASEAPTDQETQYF.

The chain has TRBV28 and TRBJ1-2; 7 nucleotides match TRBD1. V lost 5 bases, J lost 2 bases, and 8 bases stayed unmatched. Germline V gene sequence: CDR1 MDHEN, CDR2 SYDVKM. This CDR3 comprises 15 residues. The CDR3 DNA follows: TGTGCCAGCAGTCTGACCCCGGGACAGAACTATGGCTACACCTTC. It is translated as CASSLTPGQNYGYTF.

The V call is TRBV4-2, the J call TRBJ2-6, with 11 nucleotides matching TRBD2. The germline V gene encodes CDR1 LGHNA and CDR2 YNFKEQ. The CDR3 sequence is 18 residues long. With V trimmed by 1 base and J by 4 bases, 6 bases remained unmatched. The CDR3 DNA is TGTGCCAGCAGCCAAGTAGCGGGAGGGCCCCAAGGGGCCAACGTCCTGACTTTC. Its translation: CASSQVAGGPQGANVLTF.

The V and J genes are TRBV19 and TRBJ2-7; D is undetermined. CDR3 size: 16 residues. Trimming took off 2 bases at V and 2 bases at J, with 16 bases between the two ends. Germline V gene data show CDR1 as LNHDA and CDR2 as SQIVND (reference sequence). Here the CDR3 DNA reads TGTGCCAGTAGTATAACCCCGCACCCAACGGCCTACGAGCAGTACTTC. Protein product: CASSITPHPTAYEQYF.

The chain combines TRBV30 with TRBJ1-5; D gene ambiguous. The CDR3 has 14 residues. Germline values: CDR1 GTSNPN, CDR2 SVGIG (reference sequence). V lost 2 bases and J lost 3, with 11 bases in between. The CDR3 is CAWSSGSDNQPQHF. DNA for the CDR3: TGTGCCTGGAGTTCGGGTAGCGACAATCAGCCCCAGCATTTT.